The T cell receptor beta chain under discussion was sequenced for a study of monozygotic twins with inflammatory bowel disease. Findings and caveats of the study: Among twins, concordant and discordant pairs did not differ in repertoire similarity, possibly from limited power. Reduced clonotype sharing with other individuals was observed in IBD patients relative to healthy twins, especially with disease activity.

On this clonotype: Antigen unknown.

Through template switching, UMIs that included a 6-nucleotide sample barcode were added. Each CDR3 protein gets one entry in TCRdb, which reprocessed the 5' RACE reads and gives no DNA. The listing records more than 75,000 distinct CDR3 sequences. The CDR3 spans 17 residues. In germline, CDR1 is MGHRA, CDR2 YSYEKL. The source material was blood. This sequence originates from a human donor with ulcerative colitis or Crohn's disease, or a healthy co-twin of an affected twin (not recorded which). The chain is built from TRBV4-1 and TRBJ1-5. The CDR3 here is CASSQDLGADRAQPQHF.